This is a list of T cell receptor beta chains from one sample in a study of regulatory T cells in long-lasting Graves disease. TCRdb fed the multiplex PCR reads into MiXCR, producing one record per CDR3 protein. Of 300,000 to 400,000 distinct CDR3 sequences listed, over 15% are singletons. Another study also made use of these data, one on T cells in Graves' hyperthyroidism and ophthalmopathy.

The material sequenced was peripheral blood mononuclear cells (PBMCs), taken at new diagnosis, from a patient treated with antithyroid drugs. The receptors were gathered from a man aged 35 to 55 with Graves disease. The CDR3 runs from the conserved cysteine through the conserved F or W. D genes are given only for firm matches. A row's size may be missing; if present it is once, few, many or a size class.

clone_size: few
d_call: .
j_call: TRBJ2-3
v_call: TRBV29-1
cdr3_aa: CSVGVFTDTQYF
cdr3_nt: TGCAGCGTTGGTGTATTCACAGATACGCAGTATTTT

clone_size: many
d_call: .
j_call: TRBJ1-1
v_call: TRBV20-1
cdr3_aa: CSARGGTSGPTEAFF
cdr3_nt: TGCAGTGCTAGAGGCGGGACATCGGGTCCCACTGAAGCTTTCTTT

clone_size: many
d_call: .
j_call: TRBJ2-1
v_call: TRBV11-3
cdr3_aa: CASSLGRGSRSYNEQFF
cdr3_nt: TGTGCCAGCAGCTTAGGTAGGGGGTCCCGCTCCTACAATGAGCAGTTCTTC

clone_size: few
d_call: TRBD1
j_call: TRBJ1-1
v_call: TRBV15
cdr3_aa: CATSRDNRGQGKEDTEAFF
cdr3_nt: TGTGCCACCAGCAGAGATAATAGAGGACAGGGAAAAGAAGACACTGAAGCTTTCTTT

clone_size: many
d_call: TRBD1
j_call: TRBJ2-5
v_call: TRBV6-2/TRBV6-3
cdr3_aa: CASSPKTQGARETQYF
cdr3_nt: TGTGCCAGCAGCCCTAAAACACAGGGGGCTAGGGAGACCCAGTACTTC

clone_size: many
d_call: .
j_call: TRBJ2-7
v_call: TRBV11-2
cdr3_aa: CASTRDRSSYEQYF
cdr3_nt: TGTGCCAGCACCAGGGACCGTTCCTCCTACGAGCAGTACTTC

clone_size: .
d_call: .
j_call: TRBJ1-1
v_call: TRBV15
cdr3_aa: CATSRPNTNTEAFF
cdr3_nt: TGTGCCACCAGCAGACCCAACACGAACACTGAAGCTTTCTTT

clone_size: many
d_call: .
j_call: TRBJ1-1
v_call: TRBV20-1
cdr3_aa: CSATPLGKGPLNTEAFF
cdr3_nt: TGCAGTGCTACCCCCCTCGGGAAGGGGCCACTGAACACTGAAGCTTTCTTT

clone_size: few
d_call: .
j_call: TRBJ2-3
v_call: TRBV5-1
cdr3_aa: CASSLGTDFSTDTQYF
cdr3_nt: TGCGCCAGCAGCTTGGGGACAGACTTTAGCACAGATACGCAGTATTTT

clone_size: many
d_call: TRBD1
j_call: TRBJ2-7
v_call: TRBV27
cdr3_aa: CATLMRTGAGYEQYF
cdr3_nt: TGTGCCACGTTAATGAGGACAGGGGCCGGCTACGAGCAGTACTTC

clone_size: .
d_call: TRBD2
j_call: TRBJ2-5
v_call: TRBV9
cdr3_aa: CASSRSGGRTRETQYF
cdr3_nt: TGTGCCAGCAGCCGAAGCGGGGGGCGGACGAGAGAGACCCAGTACTTC

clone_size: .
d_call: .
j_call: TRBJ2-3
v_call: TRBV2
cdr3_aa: CASKAGAHNTQYF
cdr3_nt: TGTGCCAGCAAGGCGGGGGCGCACAATACGCAGTATTTT

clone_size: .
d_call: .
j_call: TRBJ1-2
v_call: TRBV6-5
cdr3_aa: CASSYSFRRKDNGYTF
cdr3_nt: TGTGCCAGCAGTTACTCGTTCCGCAGGAAAGACAATGGCTACACCTTC

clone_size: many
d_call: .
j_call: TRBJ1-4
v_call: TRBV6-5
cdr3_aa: CASSYSGQTNEKLFF
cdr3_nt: TGTGCCAGCAGTTACTCTGGGCAGACTAATGAAAAACTGTTTTTT

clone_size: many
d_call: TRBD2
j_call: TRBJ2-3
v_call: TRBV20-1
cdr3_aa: CSAPGASGGAGTDTQYF
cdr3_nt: TGCAGTGCTCCCGGGGCTAGCGGGGGGGCCGGCACAGATACGCAGTATTTT

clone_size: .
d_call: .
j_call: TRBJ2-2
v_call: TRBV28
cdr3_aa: CASSLGALNTGELFF
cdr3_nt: TGTGCCAGCAGTTTAGGAGCGCTGAACACCGGGGAGCTGTTTTTT

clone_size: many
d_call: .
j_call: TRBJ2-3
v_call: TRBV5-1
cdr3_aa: CASSLTRVGDTQYF
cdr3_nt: TGCGCCAGCAGCTTGACGAGGGTGGGAGATACGCAGTATTTT

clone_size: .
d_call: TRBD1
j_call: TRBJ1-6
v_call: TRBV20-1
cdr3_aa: CSARDSTTTGGGNSPLHF
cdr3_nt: TGCAGTGCTAGAGATTCGACAACTACAGGGGGCGGTAATTCACCCCTCCACTTT

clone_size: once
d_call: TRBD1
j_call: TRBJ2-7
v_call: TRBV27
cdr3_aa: CASSRRDRGASYEQYF
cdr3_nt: TGTGCCAGCAGTCGGAGGGACAGGGGGGCCTCCTACGAGCAGTACTTC

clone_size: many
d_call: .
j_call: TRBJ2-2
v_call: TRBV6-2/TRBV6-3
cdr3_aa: CASSSWDSPGELFF
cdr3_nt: TGTGCCAGCAGTTCCTGGGACTCGCCCGGGGAGCTGTTTTTT